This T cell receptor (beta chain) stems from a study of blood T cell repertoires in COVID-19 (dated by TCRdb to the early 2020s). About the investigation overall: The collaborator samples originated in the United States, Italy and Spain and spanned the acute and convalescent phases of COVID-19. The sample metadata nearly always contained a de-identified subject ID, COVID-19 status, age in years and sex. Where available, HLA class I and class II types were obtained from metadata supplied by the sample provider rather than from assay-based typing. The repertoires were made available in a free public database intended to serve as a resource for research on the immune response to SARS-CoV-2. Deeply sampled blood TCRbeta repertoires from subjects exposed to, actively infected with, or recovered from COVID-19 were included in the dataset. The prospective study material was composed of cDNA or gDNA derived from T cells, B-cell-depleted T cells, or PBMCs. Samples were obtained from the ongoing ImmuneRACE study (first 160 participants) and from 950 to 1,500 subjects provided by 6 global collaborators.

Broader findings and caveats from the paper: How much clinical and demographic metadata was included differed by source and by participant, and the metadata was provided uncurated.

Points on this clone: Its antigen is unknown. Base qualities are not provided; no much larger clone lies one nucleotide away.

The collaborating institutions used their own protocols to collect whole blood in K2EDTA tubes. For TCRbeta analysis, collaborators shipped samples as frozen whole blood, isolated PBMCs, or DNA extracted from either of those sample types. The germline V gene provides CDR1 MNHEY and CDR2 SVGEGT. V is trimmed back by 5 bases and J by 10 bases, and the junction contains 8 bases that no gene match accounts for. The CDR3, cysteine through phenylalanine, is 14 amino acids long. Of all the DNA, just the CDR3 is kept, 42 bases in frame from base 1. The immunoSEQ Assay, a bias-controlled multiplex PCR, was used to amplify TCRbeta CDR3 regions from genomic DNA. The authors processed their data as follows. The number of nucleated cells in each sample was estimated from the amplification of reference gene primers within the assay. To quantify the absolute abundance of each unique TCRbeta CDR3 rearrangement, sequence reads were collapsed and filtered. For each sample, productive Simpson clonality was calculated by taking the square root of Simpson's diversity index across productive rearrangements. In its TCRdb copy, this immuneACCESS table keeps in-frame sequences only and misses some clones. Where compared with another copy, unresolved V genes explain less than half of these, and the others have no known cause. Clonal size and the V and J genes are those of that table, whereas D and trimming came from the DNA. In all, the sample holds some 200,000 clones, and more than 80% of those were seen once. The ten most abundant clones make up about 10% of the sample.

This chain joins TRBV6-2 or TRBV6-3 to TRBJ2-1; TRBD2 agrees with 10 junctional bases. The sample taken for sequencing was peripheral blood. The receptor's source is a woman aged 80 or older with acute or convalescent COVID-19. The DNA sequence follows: TGTGCCAGCAGTAGAGCGGGGGGGCCGCGGGAGCAGTTCTTC. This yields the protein CASSRAGGPREQFF.